This T cell receptor (beta chain) derives from a study of blood T cell repertoires in COVID-19. Method: immunoSEQ multiplex PCR; TCRdb's copy keeps in-frame clones and lacks some. The sample holds about 140,000 clones; approximately 90% are singletons and the top ten take just over 3%. Germline CDR1 SGDLS, CDR2 YYNGEE. V was cut by 0 bases and J by 7 bases, with 11 bases left in between. The CDR3 loop spans 15 amino acids. The material sequenced was peripheral blood. The chain joins TRBV9 to TRBJ1-6, with unresolved D. The receptor's source is a woman aged 60-70 years with active COVID-19. DNA of the CDR3: TGTGCCAGCAGCGTAGGTGGCGACTCGAATTCACCCCTCCACTTT. Its protein is CASSVGGDSNSPLHF. Variable domain in full (rest from reference TRBV9 and TRBJ1-6): DSGVTQTPKHLITATGQRVTLRCSPRSGDLSVYWYQQSLDQGLQFLIQYYNGEERAKGNILERFSAQQFPDLHSELNLSSLELGDSALYFCASSVGGDSNSPLHFGNGTRLTVT.